This T cell receptor (beta chain) was obtained from a study of beta chain features in type 1 diabetes. In the study overall: Sorted cells, 90 million to 130 million in number, were examined across all samples.

Expressed TCRB transcripts were sequenced because the entire RNA isolate underwent reverse transcription. Produced via immunoSEQ multiplex PCR; TCRdb's table is partial and in-frame only. The data hold around 310,000 clones, with 13% observed a single time. The sample holds a few counts of this clone. Its matching antigen is unknown. A heparinised blood draw that averaged roughly 100 mL was obtained once from each donor. Sort purity for all populations was recorded as exceeding 98%. The CDR3 is made up of 15 amino acids. The V gene's germline CDR1 is MNHEY and CDR2 SVGAGI. V lost 0 bases, J lost 3 bases, and 9 bases lay in between. Broader study findings: Researchers report that Type 1 diabetes patients had moderately but significantly shorter TCRB CDR3s across all four CD4+ subsets.

The source material was naive CD4+ T cells from blood. This rearrangement joins TRBV6-5 to TRBJ2-1; D remains unclear. The source is a woman under 30 with type 1 diabetes. The CDR3 protein is CASSYSSRLYNEQFF. CDR3 DNA: TGTGCCAGCAGTTACTCCTCGCGGCTCTACAATGAGCAGTTCTTC.